This TCR beta chain is drawn from a study of OX40 agonist ivuxolimab in advanced cancers. Study summary: Ivuxolimab doses were 0.01, 0.1, 0.3, 1.5, 3 or 10 mg/kg every 2 weeks.

Germline lookup yields CDR1 SNHLY and CDR2 FYNNEI. The CDR3 runs to 14 residues. Losses at the gene ends were 7 bases for V and 2 bases for J; bases not matched to a gene: 2. The count of this clone is one. The table came from immunoSEQ multiplex PCR; TCRdb's copy has only in-frame clones and leaves some out. The sample consists of about 67,000 clones, approximately 91% of them appearing once. The sample was CD4+ or CD8+ T cells sorted from blood, taken in a trial of the OX40 agonist ivuxolimab. This sequence was found in an adult with an advanced solid tumor such as melanoma, head and neck, liver or kidney cancer. The rearrangement links TRBV2 to TRBJ2-6, with TRBD1 matching over 7 bases. CDR3 sequence (DNA): TGTGCCAGCAATCAGGGGGCTGGGGCCAACGTCCTGACTTTC. It is translated as CASNQGAGANVLTF.